These 21 T cell receptor beta chains were all obtained from the same sample, sequenced in a study of blood T cell repertoires in COVID-19. TCRdb's copy holds only in-frame clones and misses some; the assay was immunoSEQ multiplex PCR. The sample holds some 150,000 clones, 65% to 85% seen once. Sequencing used peripheral blood. The receptors were sampled from a human donor with acute or convalescent COVID-19. The donor label of this sample is uncertain.

The rearrangement uses TRBV9 and TRBJ2-5; 8 nucleotides line up with TRBD1. The CDR3 runs 16 residues. V gave up 0 bases and J gave up 3 bases; unmatched junction bases: 7. The germline gives CDR1 SGDLS, CDR2 YYNGEE. The CDR3 spells CASSVVATGVKETQYF. The CDR3, as DNA: TGTGCCAGCAGCGTAGTGGCGACAGGGGTGAAAGAGACCCAGTACTTC.

The sample holds a few counts of this clone. The chain recombines TRBV30 with TRBJ2-7, with 7 bases that match TRBD1. V gave up 3 bases and J gave up 4 bases; unmatched junction bases: 12. Germline V CDR1 and CDR2: GTSNPN, SVGIG (reference sequence). The CDR3 is 15 residues long. Here the CDR3 reads CAWRRVQGLEYEQYF. The DNA of the CDR3 is TGTGCCTGGAGAAGGGTACAGGGGCTTGAATACGAGCAGTACTTC.

The chain uses TRBV10-2 and TRBJ2-4, with D perhaps TRBD2 (7 bases). CDR3 length: 15 residues. Germline loops: CDR1 WSHSY, CDR2 SAAADI. V was cut by 11 bases and J by 8 bases, with 25 bases left in between. The CDR3 DNA reads as TGCGCCCCCCGGGGGAGGGGGGGATCGAGGGACATTCAGTACTTC. Its protein is CAPRGRGGSRDIQYF.

V and J are TRBV6-5 and TRBJ1-2; D unresolved. The CDR3 runs 12 residues. Per germline, CDR1 MNHEY and CDR2 SVGAGI. V was pared by 7 bases and J by 6 bases, with 12 bases between. The CDR3 region has the DNA TGTGCCAGCACCCAAGGGAGTCATGGCTACACCTTC. This encodes CASTQGSHGYTF.

The CDR3 DNA follows: TGCGCCAGCAGTCGTAGCGCAGGTTCGAACACTGAAGCTTTCTTT. Translation: CASSRSAGSNTEAFF. This rearrangement joins TRBV23-1 to TRBJ1-1; D is unclear. TRBV23-1 is an open reading frame whose function is uncertain. The CDR3 has 15 residues. The V and J ends lost 4 bases and 1 base respectively, with 13 bases between them.

This clone has just a few counts. This chain uses TRBV7-9 with TRBJ2-7; 8 bases line up with TRBD1. CDR3 length: 18 residues. V dropped 1 base and J dropped 4; count of bases not matched to a gene: 15. Germline assignment: CDR1 SEHNR and CDR2 FQNEAQ (reference sequence). CDR3 in DNA: TGTGCCAGCAGCTTAGGTAGCCTGACAGGGGAGAGACAGTACGAGCAGTACTTC. Its translation: CASSLGSLTGERQYEQYF.

The chain joins TRBV19 to TRBJ2-6, with a possible D match to TRBD1 (6 bases). The germline V gene encodes CDR1 LNHDA and CDR2 SQIVND (reference sequence). V lost 5 bases, J lost 0 bases, and 14 bases lay in between. The CDR3 has 17 residues. As DNA, the CDR3 is TGTGCCAGTAGTGTCAGGGGCGACGACTCTGGGGCCAACGTCCTGACTTTC. This sequence encodes CASSVRGDDSGANVLTF. Complete variable domain (other parts from reference TRBV19 and TRBJ2-6): DGGITQSPKYLFRKEGQNVTLSCEQNLNHDAMYWYRQDPGQGLRLIYYSQIVNDFQKGDIAEGYSVSREKKESFPLTVTSAQKNPTAFYLCASSVRGDDSGANVLTFGAGSRLTVL.

V is TRBV6-5 and J is TRBJ2-5, with 9 nucleotides matching TRBD2. Germline lookup yields CDR1 MNHEY and CDR2 SVGAGI. V shed 6 bases, J shed 3 bases, and the junction held 5 bases outside the gene matches. This CDR3 region has 14 residues. In DNA form, the CDR3 reads TGTGCCAGCAGCCGACTAGCGGAAAAAGAGACCCAGTACTTC. Translating gives CASSRLAEKETQYF.

CDR3 amino acids: CAWSPPPDRGMNSPLHF. The CDR3 nucleotides are TGTGCCTGGAGTCCTCCCCCCGACAGGGGTATGAATTCACCCCTCCACTTT. The V and J genes are TRBV30 and TRBJ1-6; TRBD1 agrees at 8 bases. Germline V gene sequence: CDR1 GTSNPN, CDR2 SVGIG (reference sequence). With 2 bases clipped from V and 7 bases from J, the junction kept 13 bases outside the gene matches. The CDR3 extends over 17 amino acids.

This chain connects TRBV5-1 to TRBJ2-7; D unclear. Germline V gene sequence: CDR1 SGHRS, CDR2 YFSETQ. V dropped 2 bases and J dropped 3 bases, with 9 bases sitting between them. There are 13 residues in the CDR3. The CDR3 spells CASSFEDFYEQYF. CDR3 coding DNA: TGCGCCAGCAGCTTTGAAGACTTCTACGAGCAGTACTTC.

The rearrangement links TRBV29-1 to TRBJ1-5; D perhaps matches TRBD1 (5 bases). The CDR3 loop spans 15 amino acids. Germline CDR1 reads SQVTM; CDR2 reads ANQGSEA. V was trimmed by 1 base and J by 2 bases, leaving 12 bases between them. The CDR3 loop is CSVEVGQGGNQPQHF. CDR3 bases: TGCAGCGTTGAAGTAGGGCAGGGTGGCAATCAGCCCCAGCATTTT.

The gene calls are TRBV10-2 and TRBJ2-2, with D possibly matching TRBD2 (5 bases). V was cut by 6 bases and J by 7 bases, with 15 bases left in between. Per germline, CDR1 WSHSY and CDR2 SAAADI. The CDR3 runs 14 residues. CDR3 region: CASRGLEGSGELFF. Here the CDR3 DNA reads TGCGCCAGCAGAGGGCTAGAAGGGAGCGGGGAGCTGTTTTTT.

In this sample, this clone turned up once. V is TRBV19 and J is TRBJ1-2; 7 bases match TRBD1. J was trimmed by 4 bases and V by 6 bases; bases with no gene match: 17. The CDR3 is 17 amino acids. Germline V gene sequence: CDR1 LNHDA, CDR2 SQIVND (reference sequence). The CDR3 DNA reads as TGTGCCAGTAGAACTAATACAGATACCGGGACAGCCTATGGCTACACCTTC. Its translation: CASRTNTDTGTAYGYTF.

This chain connects TRBV6-5 to TRBJ1-2, with D unresolved. There are 13 residues in the CDR3. Trimming removed 0 bases from V and 6 bases from J, with 8 bases in between. Germline-derived CDR1 and CDR2 are MNHEY and SVGAGI. CDR3 nucleotides: TGTGCCAGCAGTTACTCGGAGGGCCATGGCTACACCTTC. Protein: CASSYSEGHGYTF.

This chain connects TRBV21-1 to TRBJ2-1; the table gives TRBD2 as D, unverified against the DNA. TRBV21-1 is classified as a pseudogene. This CDR3 spans 17 amino acids. For the CDR3, the DNA is TGTGCCAGCAGCAAAGCTAGCGGGAGAGGGTACCACAATGAGCAGTTCTTC. Amino acid sequence: CASSKASGRGYHNEQFF.

This clone was seen only a few times. This rearrangement joins TRBV4-1 to TRBJ2-1; D is perhaps TRBD2 (5 bases). V was trimmed by 1 base and J by 0 bases, leaving 13 bases between them. Per the germline V gene, CDR1 is MGHRA and CDR2 is YSYEKL. The CDR3 is made up of 17 amino acids. CDR3 in amino acids: CASSQVGGRSSYNEQFF. The CDR3 DNA sequence: TGCGCCAGCAGCCAAGTTGGCGGGCGAAGCTCCTACAATGAGCAGTTCTTC.

This clone was seen just once. This chain connects TRBV18 to TRBJ1-2, with a possible D match to TRBD1 (6 bases). The germline V gene has CDR1 KGHSH and CDR2 LQKENI. The CDR3 is 14 amino acids. With 3 bases removed from V and 3 bases from J, the gap between germline ends came to 11 bases. This CDR3 is CASSPSTGDYGYTF. In DNA, the CDR3 is TGTGCCAGCTCACCCTCGACAGGAGACTATGGCTACACCTTC.

The rearrangement uses TRBV30 and TRBJ1-3; D is unresolved. Looked up from germline, CDR1 is GTSNPN and CDR2 is SVGIG (reference sequence). The ends were cut back, 4 bases at V and 0 bases at J, with 13 bases in the middle. The CDR3 is 15 amino acids. CDR3 in amino acids: CAWTAGRTSGNTIYF. The CDR3 nucleotides are TGTGCCTGGACTGCGGGTCGTACCTCTGGAAACACCATATATTTT.

The chain recombines TRBV6-5 with TRBJ2-5; 9 nucleotides align to TRBD1. V shed 8 bases, J shed 4 bases, and the junction held 8 bases outside the gene matches. The germline V gene has CDR1 MNHEY and CDR2 SVGAGI. CDR3 length: 14 amino acids. Here the CDR3 DNA reads TGTGCCAGCCGTATCACAGGGGGCAGAGAGACCCAGTACTTC. Translated, it gives CASRITGGRETQYF.

The J gene is TRBJ1-1, the V gene TRBV6-2 or TRBV6-3; 9 bases are a match to TRBD1. Trimming removed 4 bases from V and 2 bases from J; junction bases left unmatched: 11. Germline CDR1 is MNHEY and CDR2 is SVGEGT. This CDR3 has 17 residues. The chain's CDR3 is CASSFDTGQGINTEAFF. The CDR3, as DNA: TGTGCCAGCAGTTTCGATACGGGACAGGGCATTAACACTGAAGCTTTCTTT.

J is TRBJ2-5 and V is TRBV5-1, with 14 nucleotides matching TRBD2. There are 17 residues in the CDR3. The V segment lost 0 bases and the J segment 5 bases; nucleotides outside the gene matches: 6. Germline V gives CDR1 SGHRS, CDR2 YFSETQ. The DNA of the CDR3 is TGCGCCAGCAGCTTGGGAGGACTAGCGGGGGGTAGGGAGACCCAGTACTTC. It codes for CASSLGGLAGGRETQYF.